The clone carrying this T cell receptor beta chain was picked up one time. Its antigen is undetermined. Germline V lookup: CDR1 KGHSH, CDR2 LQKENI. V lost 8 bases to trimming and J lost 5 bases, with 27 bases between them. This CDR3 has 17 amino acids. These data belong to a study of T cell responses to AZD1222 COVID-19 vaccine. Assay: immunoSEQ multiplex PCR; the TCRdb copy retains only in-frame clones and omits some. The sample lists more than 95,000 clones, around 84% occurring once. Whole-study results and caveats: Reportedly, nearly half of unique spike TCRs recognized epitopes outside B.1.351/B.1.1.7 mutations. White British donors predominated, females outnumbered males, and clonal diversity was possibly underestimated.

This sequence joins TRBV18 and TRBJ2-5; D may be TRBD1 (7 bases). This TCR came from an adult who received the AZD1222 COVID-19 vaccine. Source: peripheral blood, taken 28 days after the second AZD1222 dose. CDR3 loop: CASAPLPGGSSWETQYF. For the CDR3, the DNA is TGTGCCAGCGCCCCCCTCCCAGGGGGGAGTTCATGGGAGACCCAGTACTTC.